Listed here are 14 T cell receptor beta chains from one sample, sequenced in a study of tumor-infiltrating lymphocytes in primary liver carcinoma. Co-extraction of RNA and DNA was performed on about 20-32 mg of unsorted bulk tissue. The investigators made TCR beta cDNA from 400 to 500 ng total RNA, using a constant-region primer. Three nested multiplex PCR rounds, a slightly modified ARM-PCR method, built the TCR beta libraries. Researchers ran the first two PCR rounds for 9 to 10 cycles each with TRBV1-TRBV30 forward primers and a C-beta reverse primer. One entry per CDR3 protein, called by TCRdb with MiXCR from the multiplex PCR reads. Of about 84,000 distinct CDR3 sequences listed, more than 65% are singletons. Material for sequencing was liver tumor tissue from sampling region 1. Subset indicated: tumor region T1, superior pole. The origin of the receptors is a man aged 35-49 years with primary liver carcinoma and hepatitis B virus infection.

A single count supports this clonotype. As the CDR3 is not closed by the conserved phenylalanine or tryptophan, this likely results from a read error. The rearrangement links TRBV6-5 to TRBJ1-2; the D gene is possibly TRBD1 (5 bases). The CDR3 is made up of 16 amino acids. Germline CDR1 is MNHEY and CDR2 is SVGAGI. In nucleotides, the CDR3 is TGTGCTAGCAGCCCCCACGGCCGGGACGGTAACTATGGCTACACCTCC. Translation gives CASSPHGRDGNYGYTS.

For this clonotype: The CDR3 carries no conserved terminal phenylalanine or tryptophan, so it likely arises from a read error. This sequence joins TRBV5-6 and TRBJ2-1, with 12 bases aligning to TRBD2. Germline loops: CDR1 SGHDT, CDR2 YYEEEE. After removal of 9 bases from V and 4 bases from J, the junction contained 8 bases not matched to a gene. This CDR3 comprises 15 residues. In DNA form, the CDR3 reads TGTGCCAACAGTTCCGGACTAGCGGGGTACAATGAGCAGTTCCTC. Encoded protein: CANSSGLAGYNEQFL.

The rearrangement links TRBV4-1 to TRBJ2-2; D is perhaps TRBD1 (5 bases). The CDR3 contains 14 residues. Germline loops: CDR1 MGHRA, CDR2 YSYEKL. Trimming pared 7 bases from V and 7 bases from J, leaving 16 bases between. As DNA, the CDR3 is TGCGCCAGCATACTATGGGGCCAGGGCGGGGAGCTGTTTTTT. Translating it yields CASILWGQGGELFF.

V and J are TRBV6-1 and TRBJ2-7; D gene unclear. Per germline, CDR1 MNHNS and CDR2 SASEGT. The CDR3 loop spans 13 amino acids. With 5 bases removed from V and 13 bases from J, the gap between germline ends came to 21 bases. The chain's CDR3 is CASSKWVFYVQYF. CDR3 nucleotides: TGTGCCAGCAGTAAATGGGTTTTCTACGTGCAATACTTC.

About this clonotype: Germline is not matched at one junction end, which may reflect a read error. This chain connects TRBV7-8 to TRBJ2-7, with TRBD1 as a possible D gene (5 bases). Germline-derived CDR1 and CDR2 are SGHVS and FQNEAQ. The CDR3 covers 14 residues. CDR3 sequence: CASSLGKDNYKQYF. DNA of the CDR3: TGTGCCAGCAGCTTAGGGAAGGACAACTACAAGCAGTACTTC.

As to this clonotype: One end of the junction fails to match germline, which may point to a read error. The V call is TRBV11-2, the J call TRBJ2-2, with 8 bases aligning to TRBD2. The CDR3 contains 16 residues. From germline, CDR1 is SGHAT and CDR2 FQNNGV. For the CDR3, the DNA is TGTGCCAGCAACTTAGTGGCGTTAGCGGGAACCAGGGAGCTGTTTTTT. Translated, it gives CASNLVALAGTRELFF.

Concerning this clonotype itself: One end of the junction is discordant with germline, which a read error may explain. The chain has TRBV29-1 and TRBJ2-3, with 11 bases matching TRBD2. Germline values: CDR1 SQVTM, CDR2 ANQGSEA. The CDR3 contains 15 residues. The CDR3 coding sequence is TGTAGCGTCGCTGGACTAGCGGGCATCACAGATACGCAGTATTTT. This translates into CSVAGLAGITDTQYF.

Turning to this clonotype: Likely a read error: the CDR3 ends without its conserved phenylalanine or tryptophan. The chain is built from TRBV6-1 and TRBJ2-7, with TRBD2 matching 7 bases. Germline CDR1 and CDR2: MNHNS and SASEGT. CDR3 length equals 15 residues. CDR3 coding DNA: TGTGCCATCAGTGAAGAAGCGGGATCTTCCTACGAGCAGTACATC. It specifies CAISEEAGSSYEQYI.

Concerning this clonotype itself: At one end the junction does not follow the germline gene, possibly because of a read error. The chain uses TRBV29-1 and TRBJ1-1, with a weak D call TRBD1 (5 bases). The CDR3 has 14 amino acids. Germline V gene lookup returns CDR1 SQVTM and CDR2 ANQGSEA. The CDR3, as DNA: TGCAGTGTTGCCAAGGGGCAGGCTAGCATTGAAGCTTTCTTT. This codes for CSVAKGQASIEAFF.

Ten or more counts support this clonotype. CDR3 DNA sequence: TGTGCCAGTAGCCGAGGACTAGCCTTTAGCACAGATACGCAGTATTTT. Translated, it gives CASSRGLAFSTDTQYF. The V call is TRBV19, the J call TRBJ2-3; 8 bases fit TRBD2. The CDR3 contains 16 residues. Trimming removed 6 bases from V and 0 bases from J; junction bases left unmatched: 8. CDR1 and CDR2 from the germline V gene are LNHDA and SQIVND (reference sequence).

Note on this clonotype: The junction departs from the called germline gene at one end, perhaps through a read error. The chain employs TRBV7-8 and TRBJ1-1; D is perhaps TRBD1 (5 bases). Germline values: CDR1 SGHVS, CDR2 FQNEAQ. This CDR3 is 15 amino acids long. In nucleotides, the CDR3 is TGTGCCAGCAGCTTAGGGGGGAGGGTGAACAGTGAAGCTTTCTTC. Residues: CASSLGGRVNSEAFF.

In regard to this clonotype: Without the conserved terminal phenylalanine or tryptophan, this CDR3 likely stems from a read error. The genes are TRBV11-2 and TRBJ2-7; D is ambiguous. CDR3 length: 15 amino acids. CDR1 and CDR2 (germline): SGHAT, FQNNGV. V dropped 5 bases and J dropped 1 base, with 15 bases sitting between them. CDR3 sequence (DNA): TGTGCCAGCAGCCCATCTGTGGGAATGTCCTACGAGCAGTACTCC. As protein: CASSPSVGMSYEQYS.

Note on this clonotype: A much more abundant neighbour one base away suggests this may be a read error. This sequence joins TRBV12-3 or TRBV12-4 and TRBJ2-5; perhaps TRBD2 as D (6 bases). This CDR3 has 15 residues. CDR3 sequence reads: CASSTYPGSEETQHF. The CDR3 DNA follows: TGTGCCAGCAGCACCTACCCCGGGAGCGAAGAGACCCAGCACTTC.

The sample holds many counts of this clonotype. The gene calls are TRBV28 and TRBJ1-5, with D possibly matching TRBD1 (6 bases). CDR3 length: 18 amino acids. CDR1 is MDHEN and CDR2 is SYDVKM in the germline V gene. V dropped 5 bases and J dropped 2 bases, with 22 bases sitting between them. The CDR3 sequence: CASSLDRDIEKGNQPQHF. CDR3 DNA sequence: TGTGCCAGCAGTCTTGACCGGGACATTGAGAAGGGCAATCAGCCCCAGCATTTT.